This is a list of T cell receptor beta chains from one sample in a study of pediatric ulcerative colitis. Only in-frame clones appear in the TCRdb table, and some are missing; sequencing was by immunoSEQ multiplex PCR. The sample has 57,000 or so clones, 87% seen once. Sequencing was carried out using blood. The receptors originated from a boy aged 10-17 years who was a control in a study of pediatric ulcerative colitis. The CDR3 runs from the conserved cysteine through the conserved F or W. The order of the fields is V gene, CDR3 length, J gene, D gene, clone size, CDR3 DNA, CDR3 protein. A D gene is named only where the DNA matches it firmly. Not every row has a clone size; where given, it reads once, few, many or a size class.

v_call: TRBV27; cdr3_length: 16; j_call: TRBJ2-1; d_call: NA; clone_size: NA; cdr3_nt: TGTGCCAGCAGTTTATCAAGTGGGAGCTCCTACAATGAGCAGTTCTTC; cdr3_aa: CASSLSSGSSYNEQFF
v_call: TRBV9; cdr3_length: 13; j_call: TRBJ1-6; d_call: NA; clone_size: NA; cdr3_nt: TGTGCCAGCAGCGTAGCCTATAATTCACCCCTCCACTTT; cdr3_aa: CASSVAYNSPLHF
v_call: TRBV7-2; cdr3_length: 16; j_call: TRBJ1-4; d_call: TRBD1; clone_size: NA; cdr3_nt: TGTGCCAGCAGCACAAGCACAGGGGGCGGGAATGAAAAACTGTTTTTT; cdr3_aa: CASSTSTGGGNEKLFF
v_call: TRBV18; cdr3_length: 14; j_call: TRBJ1-4; d_call: NA; clone_size: NA; cdr3_nt: TGTGCCAGCTCACGGACAAAGACTGGGGAAAAACTGTTTTTT; cdr3_aa: CASSRTKTGEKLFF
v_call: TRBV19; cdr3_length: 15; j_call: TRBJ1-3; d_call: NA; clone_size: NA; cdr3_nt: TGTGCCAGTAGTATTTGGGGACCTTCCGGAAACACCATATATTTT; cdr3_aa: CASSIWGPSGNTIYF
v_call: TRBV14; cdr3_length: 14; j_call: TRBJ2-3; d_call: NA; clone_size: NA; cdr3_nt: TGTGCCAGCCGCCGCGGGGTTAGCACAGATACGCAGTATTTT; cdr3_aa: CASRRGVSTDTQYF
v_call: TRBV6-5; cdr3_length: 15; j_call: TRBJ2-7; d_call: TRBD2; clone_size: NA; cdr3_nt: TGTGCCAGCAGTTACGATACTAGCGGTTCCTACGAGCAGTACTTC; cdr3_aa: CASSYDTSGSYEQYF
v_call: TRBV19; cdr3_length: 18; j_call: TRBJ1-5; d_call: TRBD1; clone_size: once; cdr3_nt: TGTGCCAGTAGTATAGGATTGATGAGACAGGGTCACAATCAGCCCCAGCATTTT; cdr3_aa: CASSIGLMRQGHNQPQHF
v_call: TRBV18; cdr3_length: 16; j_call: TRBJ2-2; d_call: TRBD2; clone_size: NA; cdr3_nt: TGTGCCAGCTCACCACTAGGACTAGTGAACACCGGGGAGCTGTTTTTT; cdr3_aa: CASSPLGLVNTGELFF
v_call: TRBV7-8; cdr3_length: 15; j_call: TRBJ2-4; d_call: NA; clone_size: NA; cdr3_nt: TGTGCCAGCAGCTCCATTAGCTGGGCCAAAAACATTCAGTACTTC; cdr3_aa: CASSSISWAKNIQYF
v_call: TRBV10-3; cdr3_length: 15; j_call: TRBJ2-5; d_call: NA; clone_size: NA; cdr3_nt: TGTGCCATCAGTGACCCGACGGCGGTTGAAGAGACCCAGTACTTC; cdr3_aa: CAISDPTAVEETQYF
v_call: TRBV11-2; cdr3_length: 13; j_call: TRBJ2-7; d_call: NA; clone_size: NA; cdr3_nt: TGTGCCAGCAGCTTAGCAGGGGCTGGAGGGCAGTACTTC; cdr3_aa: CASSLAGAGGQYF
v_call: TRBV28; cdr3_length: 18; j_call: TRBJ1-1; d_call: TRBD1; clone_size: once; cdr3_nt: TGTGCCAGCAGAACTGACAGGGGGCTTAATTCTCGGGATTCTGAAGCTTTCTTT; cdr3_aa: CASRTDRGLNSRDSEAFF
v_call: TRBV6-6; cdr3_length: 16; j_call: TRBJ2-7; d_call: NA; clone_size: NA; cdr3_nt: TGTGCCAGCAGAACCACGGGGGGCAGGGCAACCTACGAGCAGTACTTC; cdr3_aa: CASRTTGGRATYEQYF
v_call: TRBV9; cdr3_length: 14; j_call: TRBJ2-1; d_call: NA; clone_size: NA; cdr3_nt: TGTGCCAGCAGCTCCGACGGGGGAAACAATGAGCAGTTCTTC; cdr3_aa: CASSSDGGNNEQFF
v_call: TRBV28; cdr3_length: 13; j_call: TRBJ2-1; d_call: NA; clone_size: NA; cdr3_nt: TGTGCCAGCAGTTTAATGATGTACAATGAGCAGTTCTTC; cdr3_aa: CASSLMMYNEQFF
v_call: TRBV7-8; cdr3_length: 16; j_call: TRBJ2-7; d_call: TRBD2; clone_size: NA; cdr3_nt: TGTGCCAGCAGCATCCGACCCGGGACTACGGCCAACGAGCAGTACTTC; cdr3_aa: CASSIRPGTTANEQYF
v_call: TRBV29-1; cdr3_length: 13; j_call: TRBJ2-1; d_call: NA; clone_size: NA; cdr3_nt: TGCAGCGTTAGGGCAGGGGGGGGAAATGAGCAGTTCTTC; cdr3_aa: CSVRAGGGNEQFF
v_call: TRBV5-4; cdr3_length: 15; j_call: TRBJ2-1; d_call: TRBD2; clone_size: NA; cdr3_nt: TGTGCCAGCAGGCCGGGACTAGCGGGAGGGGATGAGCAGTTCTTC; cdr3_aa: CASRPGLAGGDEQFF
v_call: TRBV7-8; cdr3_length: 15; j_call: TRBJ1-4; d_call: NA; clone_size: once; cdr3_nt: TGTGCCAGCAGCTTATATCTCGGGTTTAATGAAAAACTGTTTTTT; cdr3_aa: CASSLYLGFNEKLFF
v_call: TRBV2; cdr3_length: 13; j_call: TRBJ1-1; d_call: NA; clone_size: NA; cdr3_nt: TGTGCCAGCAGTGGCAGGGGGAACACTGAAGCTTTCTTT; cdr3_aa: CASSGRGNTEAFF
v_call: TRBV10-3; cdr3_length: 12; j_call: TRBJ1-2; d_call: NA; clone_size: NA; cdr3_nt: TGTGCCATCAGTGTCCAGGAGGGTGGCTACACCTTC; cdr3_aa: CAISVQEGGYTF
v_call: TRBV18; cdr3_length: 15; j_call: TRBJ1-3; d_call: NA; clone_size: NA; cdr3_nt: TGTGCCAGCTCACCCGGGACGGCCTCTGGAAACACCATATATTTT; cdr3_aa: CASSPGTASGNTIYF
v_call: TRBV10-1; cdr3_length: 15; j_call: TRBJ1-3; d_call: TRBD1; clone_size: NA; cdr3_nt: TGCGCCAGCAGTGAGACGCGGACAGGTGGAAACACCATATATTTT; cdr3_aa: CASSETRTGGNTIYF
v_call: TRBV27; cdr3_length: 15; j_call: TRBJ2-3; d_call: TRBD1; clone_size: NA; cdr3_nt: TGTGCCAGCAGGGGCCCGGGACAGGGAACAGATACGCAGTATTTT; cdr3_aa: CASRGPGQGTDTQYF
v_call: TRBV6-1; cdr3_length: 12; j_call: TRBJ2-7; d_call: NA; clone_size: NA; cdr3_nt: TGTGCCAGCAGCGACTTTCCCTACGAGCAGTACTTC; cdr3_aa: CASSDFPYEQYF
v_call: TRBV5-1; cdr3_length: 16; j_call: TRBJ2-1; d_call: TRBD1; clone_size: NA; cdr3_nt: TGCGCCAGCAGCTTGGACCCCGGGACAGGGGGCAATGAGCAGTTCTTC; cdr3_aa: CASSLDPGTGGNEQFF
v_call: TRBV2; cdr3_length: 13; j_call: TRBJ1-3; d_call: NA; clone_size: NA; cdr3_nt: TGTGCCAGCAGTCGTATCTCTGGAAACACCATATATTTT; cdr3_aa: CASSRISGNTIYF
v_call: TRBV11-2; cdr3_length: 13; j_call: TRBJ2-2; d_call: NA; clone_size: NA; cdr3_nt: TGTGCCAGCAGCGAGACCCTGGCCGGGGAGCTGTTTTTT; cdr3_aa: CASSETLAGELFF
v_call: TRBV6-4; cdr3_length: 15; j_call: TRBJ2-1; d_call: NA; clone_size: NA; cdr3_nt: TGTGCCAGCAGTTCCCGAGGGGGAGTAGGGAATGAGCAGTTCTTC; cdr3_aa: CASSSRGGVGNEQFF
v_call: TRBV6-6; cdr3_length: 15; j_call: TRBJ2-1; d_call: TRBD2; clone_size: NA; cdr3_nt: TGTGCCAGCAGGACTAGCTACCCCTGGGGCAATGAGCAGTTCTTC; cdr3_aa: CASRTSYPWGNEQFF
v_call: TRBV6-5; cdr3_length: 14; j_call: TRBJ1-3; d_call: NA; clone_size: NA; cdr3_nt: TGTGCCAGCAGTTACGAGAGCTCTGGAAACACCATATATTTT; cdr3_aa: CASSYESSGNTIYF
v_call: TRBV20-1; cdr3_length: 11; j_call: TRBJ2-7; d_call: NA; clone_size: NA; cdr3_nt: TGCAGTGCTAGAGTAGACTACGAGCAGTACTTC; cdr3_aa: CSARVDYEQYF
v_call: TRBV18; cdr3_length: 13; j_call: TRBJ1-1; d_call: NA; clone_size: NA; cdr3_nt: TGTGCCAGCACCGCGGGTCCCCCCACTGAAGCTTTCTTT; cdr3_aa: CASTAGPPTEAFF
v_call: TRBV7-8; cdr3_length: 17; j_call: TRBJ2-5; d_call: TRBD2; clone_size: NA; cdr3_nt: TGTGCCAGCAGGCTCTCCGGGAGGCTCGTCTTGGGAGAGACCCAGTACTTC; cdr3_aa: CASRLSGRLVLGETQYF
v_call: TRBV25-1; cdr3_length: 17; j_call: TRBJ2-1; d_call: TRBD2; clone_size: NA; cdr3_nt: TGTGCCAGCAGTGAAGAAGCTAGCGGGAGGTTGTACAATGAGCAGTTCTTC; cdr3_aa: CASSEEASGRLYNEQFF
v_call: TRBV2; cdr3_length: 16; j_call: TRBJ2-5; d_call: TRBD2; clone_size: NA; cdr3_nt: TGTGCCAGCAGTCCCCGGCTTGGGGGAGGGCGGGAGACCCAGTACTTC; cdr3_aa: CASSPRLGGGRETQYF
v_call: TRBV5-1; cdr3_length: 14; j_call: TRBJ1-3; d_call: NA; clone_size: NA; cdr3_nt: TGCGCCAGCAGCACGAGCGCCTCTGGAAACACCATATATTTT; cdr3_aa: CASSTSASGNTIYF
v_call: TRBV19; cdr3_length: 14; j_call: TRBJ1-6; d_call: TRBD1; clone_size: NA; cdr3_nt: TGTGCCAGTAGGCGGGACAGGGGGAATTCACCCCTCCACTTT; cdr3_aa: CASRRDRGNSPLHF
v_call: TRBV28; cdr3_length: 12; j_call: TRBJ1-1; d_call: TRBD1; clone_size: once; cdr3_nt: TGTGCCAGCAGTTTCACAGGGGATGAAGCTTTCTTT; cdr3_aa: CASSFTGDEAFF
v_call: TRBV7-9; cdr3_length: 14; j_call: TRBJ2-1; d_call: NA; clone_size: NA; cdr3_nt: TGTGCCAGCAGCTTAGGGCAGGGGAGCAATGAGCAGTTCTTC; cdr3_aa: CASSLGQGSNEQFF
v_call: TRBV9; cdr3_length: 13; j_call: TRBJ1-3; d_call: NA; clone_size: NA; cdr3_nt: TGTGCCAGCAGCGTACCCGATGGAAACACCATATATTTT; cdr3_aa: CASSVPDGNTIYF
v_call: TRBV18; cdr3_length: 14; j_call: TRBJ1-1; d_call: TRBD1; clone_size: NA; cdr3_nt: TGTGCCAGCTCACGGACAGGGGGGAACACTGAAGCTTTCTTT; cdr3_aa: CASSRTGGNTEAFF
v_call: TRBV28; cdr3_length: 13; j_call: TRBJ1-1; d_call: NA; clone_size: once; cdr3_nt: TGTGCCAGCAGCGACCACGGGAACACTGAAGCTTTCTTT; cdr3_aa: CASSDHGNTEAFF
v_call: TRBV6-1; cdr3_length: 13; j_call: TRBJ1-5; d_call: NA; clone_size: NA; cdr3_nt: TGTGCCAGCACCCGGTTGGTGGATCAGCCCCAGCATTTT; cdr3_aa: CASTRLVDQPQHF
v_call: TRBV7-8; cdr3_length: 18; j_call: TRBJ2-7; d_call: TRBD1; clone_size: NA; cdr3_nt: TGTGCCAGCAGCTCCCTGGCAACAGGGGAGTCAACTGGGGCCGAGCAGTACTTC; cdr3_aa: CASSSLATGESTGAEQYF
v_call: TRBV28; cdr3_length: 15; j_call: TRBJ2-1; d_call: TRBD2; clone_size: NA; cdr3_nt: TGTGCCAGCAGTCCAAAGCGGGAGGGCCTCGGTGAGCAGTTCTTC; cdr3_aa: CASSPKREGLGEQFF
v_call: TRBV9; cdr3_length: 15; j_call: TRBJ2-1; d_call: TRBD2; clone_size: once; cdr3_nt: TGTGCCAGCAGCGGGGGGACTAGCGGGTACAATGAGCAGTTCTTC; cdr3_aa: CASSGGTSGYNEQFF
v_call: TRBV2; cdr3_length: 17; j_call: TRBJ1-1; d_call: NA; clone_size: NA; cdr3_nt: TGTGCCAGCAGTGAATTTGGCCGGCTTATGGGAAACACTGAAGCTTTCTTT; cdr3_aa: CASSEFGRLMGNTEAFF
v_call: TRBV30; cdr3_length: 14; j_call: TRBJ2-3; d_call: TRBD2; clone_size: NA; cdr3_nt: TGTGCCTGGGAACTAGCGGGGGACACAGATACGCAGTATTTT; cdr3_aa: CAWELAGDTDTQYF
v_call: TRBV5-6; cdr3_length: 13; j_call: TRBJ1-1; d_call: NA; clone_size: NA; cdr3_nt: TGTGCCAGCAGCCCGGTGGACCGCACTGAAGCTTTCTTT; cdr3_aa: CASSPVDRTEAFF
v_call: TRBV4-2; cdr3_length: 16; j_call: TRBJ2-1; d_call: TRBD2; clone_size: NA; cdr3_nt: TGTGCCAGCAGCCAAGACGTAGCGGGAGAGTACAATGAGCAGTTCTTC; cdr3_aa: CASSQDVAGEYNEQFF
v_call: TRBV7-6; cdr3_length: 14; j_call: TRBJ2-3; d_call: NA; clone_size: NA; cdr3_nt: TGTGCCAGCACTAAACAGGGGGGGACAGATACGCAGTATTTT; cdr3_aa: CASTKQGGTDTQYF
v_call: TRBV9; cdr3_length: 13; j_call: TRBJ1-2; d_call: NA; clone_size: NA; cdr3_nt: TGTGCCAGCCTCCGGGAGGGGGGTGAAGGCTACACCTTC; cdr3_aa: CASLREGGEGYTF